The 3 T cell receptor beta chains given below trace back to one sample, sequenced in a study of blood T cells in healthy people across ages. Primers used in a second PCR of roughly 6 to 11 cycles were a sample-barcoded 5' primer and a J-beta primer mix. TCRdb reanalysed the 5' RACE reads using MiXCR and keeps one entry per CDR3 protein. The sample consists of 790,000 or so distinct CDR3 sequences, approximately 60% of them appearing once. The sequenced material came from blood. These receptors were taken from a man aged 35-49 years in good health.

V is TRBV6-2 or TRBV6-3 and J is TRBJ2-3; a possible D gene is TRBD2 (6 bases). Germline loops: CDR1 MNHEY, CDR2 SVGEGT. V was cut by 7 bases and J by 2 bases, with 16 bases left in between. The CDR3 has 15 residues. The CDR3 DNA is TGTGCCAGCAATTATCCTAGCGTTCACACAGATACGCAGTATTTT. Its protein is CASNYPSVHTDTQYF.

This clonotype was picked up one time. This chain links TRBV2 with TRBJ2-3, with TRBD2 matching over 11 bases. This CDR3 spans 17 amino acids. V trimming: 6 bases; J trimming: 2 bases; junction bases outside the gene matches: 10. The V gene's germline CDR1 is SNHLY and CDR2 FYNNEI. The CDR3 protein is CASSAASGGTHTDTQYF. CDR3 DNA sequence: TGTGCCAGCAGCGCCGCTAGCGGGGGGACCCACACAGATACGCAGTATTTT.

The chain carries TRBV4-2 and TRBJ1-2; the D gene is possibly TRBD1 (5 bases). This CDR3 is 14 amino acids long. The germline CDR1 and CDR2 sequences are LGHNA and YNFKEQ. With 1 base removed from V and 6 bases from J, the gap between germline ends came to 12 bases. The CDR3 coding sequence is TGTGCCAGCAGCCAAGGTGACAGTTTTGATGGCTACACCTTC. Protein: CASSQGDSFDGYTF.